Presented here are 5 T cell receptor beta chains from one specimen sequenced in a study of blood T cells in healthy people across ages. Next came a second PCR, run for about 7 to 12 cycles, which used a sample-barcoded 5' primer along with a J-beta primer mix. One entry per CDR3 protein, called by TCRdb with MiXCR from the 5' RACE reads. The repertoire holds around 1,000,000 distinct CDR3 sequences, with 25% as singletons. The data were also submitted as part of a second study, on T cells of mothers and their children.

Material: blood. These TCRs come from a girl under 10 years old in good health.

The sample holds a few counts of this clonotype. The chain joins TRBV20-1 to TRBJ2-3; 7 bases match TRBD2. Germline loops: CDR1 DFQATT, CDR2 SNEGSKA (reference sequence). The CDR3 covers 14 residues. Trimming removed 1 base from V and 6 bases from J; junction bases left unmatched: 7. CDR3 in DNA: TGCAGTGCTAGAGTTGCGGGAGTCACCGATACGCAGTATTTT. Translated, it gives CSARVAGVTDTQYF.

This clonotype has only a few counts. The chain has TRBV29-1 and TRBJ1-4; D call uncertain. Trimming pared 4 bases from V and 6 bases from J, leaving 9 bases between. From germline, CDR1 is SQVTM and CDR2 ANQGSEA. The CDR3 is made up of 12 amino acids. The CDR3 sequence is CSVVSTDEKLFF. DNA of the CDR3: TGCAGCGTTGTATCGACTGATGAAAAACTGTTTTTT.

The J gene is TRBJ2-7, the V gene TRBV6-5; a weak D match, TRBD1 (6 bases). Trimming took off 4 bases at V and 6 bases at J, with 22 bases between the two ends. The CDR3 has 16 residues. Germline values: CDR1 MNHEY, CDR2 SVGAGI. The CDR3 region has the DNA TGTGCCAGCAGTTCTCTCGAAACTGCAGGGGCTGGCGAGCAGTACTTC. This sequence encodes CASSSLETAGAGEQYF.

The chain links TRBV20-1 to TRBJ2-1, with 11 positions matching TRBD2. The CDR3 spans 14 residues. J was trimmed by 2 bases and V by 8 bases; bases with no gene match: 5. In germline, CDR1 is DFQATT, CDR2 SNEGSKA (reference sequence). Written as DNA, the CDR3 is TGCAGTCCCCAGACTAGCGGGGCCTACAATGAGCAGTTCTTC. Translated: CSPQTSGAYNEQFF.

This clonotype has a handful of counts. This chain connects TRBV4-3 to TRBJ1-1; 8 bases map to TRBD1. V shed 3 bases, J shed 1 base, and the junction held 4 bases outside the gene matches. CDR1 LGHNA and CDR2 YSLEER come from the germline V gene. The CDR3 is made up of 15 amino acids. CDR3 nucleotides: TGCGCCAGCAGCCACAAGGGGACAGGGAACACTGAAGCTTTCTTT. Translating it yields CASSHKGTGNTEAFF.